A few counts support the clone carrying this T cell receptor beta chain. Its antigen is not known. Per the germline V gene, CDR1 is SGHDT and CDR2 is YYEEEE. There are 15 residues in the CDR3. V lost 0 bases, J lost 1 base, and 10 bases lay in between. These data are taken from a study of cytomegalovirus exposure and HLA in healthy donors. The PCR employed 60 Vbeta primers together with 13 Jbeta primers. Some clones are missing from TCRdb's copy, which holds only in-frame ones; the method was immunoSEQ multiplex PCR. This sample has around 84,000 clones, with approximately 80% found just once. Findings and limits, study-wide: A missense variant in DCLRE1C was later tied to TCR beta V- and J-gene trimming. Previous analysis showed most TCR beta V segments were productive about 90% or about 30% of the time. 87-base-pair reads could not separate some V segments, including TRBV6-2 and TRBV6-3.

The sequence derives from a human donor in good health. Sequencing input: PBMCs. The chain combines TRBV5-6 with TRBJ2-5, with D possibly being TRBD1 (5 bases). The CDR3 region is CASSLVSGPQETQYF. The CDR3 bases are TGTGCCAGCAGCTTGGTGTCAGGGCCCCAAGAGACCCAGTACTTC.